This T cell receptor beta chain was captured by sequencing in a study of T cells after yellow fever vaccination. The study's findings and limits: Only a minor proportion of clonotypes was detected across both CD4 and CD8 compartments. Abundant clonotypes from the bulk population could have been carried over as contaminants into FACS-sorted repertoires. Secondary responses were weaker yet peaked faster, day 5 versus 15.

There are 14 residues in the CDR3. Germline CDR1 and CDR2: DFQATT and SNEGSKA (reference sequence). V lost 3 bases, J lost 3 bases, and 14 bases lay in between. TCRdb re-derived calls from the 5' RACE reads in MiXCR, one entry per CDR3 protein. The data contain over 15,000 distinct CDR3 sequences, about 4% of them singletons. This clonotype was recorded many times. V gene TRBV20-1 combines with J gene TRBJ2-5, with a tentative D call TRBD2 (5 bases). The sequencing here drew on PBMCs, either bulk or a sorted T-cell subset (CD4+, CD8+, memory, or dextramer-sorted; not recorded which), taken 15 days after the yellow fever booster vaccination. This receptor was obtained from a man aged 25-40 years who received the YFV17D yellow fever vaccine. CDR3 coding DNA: TGCAGTGCTAGTCGCCCGGGATCGAAAGAGACCCAGTACTTC. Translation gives CSASRPGSKETQYF.